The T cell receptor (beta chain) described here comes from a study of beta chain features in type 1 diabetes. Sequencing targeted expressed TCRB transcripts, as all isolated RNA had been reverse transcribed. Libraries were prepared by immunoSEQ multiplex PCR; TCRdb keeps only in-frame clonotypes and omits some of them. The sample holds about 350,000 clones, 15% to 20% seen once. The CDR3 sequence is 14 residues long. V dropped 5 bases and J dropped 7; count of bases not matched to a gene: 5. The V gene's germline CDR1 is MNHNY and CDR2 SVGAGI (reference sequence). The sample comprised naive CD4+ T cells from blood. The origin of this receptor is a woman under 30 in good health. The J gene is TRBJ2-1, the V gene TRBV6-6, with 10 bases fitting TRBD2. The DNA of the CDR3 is TGTGCCAGCAGTCCGGGACTAGCGTTTAATGAGCAGTTCTTC. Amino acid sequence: CASSPGLAFNEQFF.